Shown below are 15 T cell receptor beta chains from a single sample sequenced in a study of CXCR3-negative and CXCR3-positive naive CD8 T cells. Which antigens these TCRs recognize remains unknown. Study results and limitations: In CXCR3-positive naive cells, the TRB CDR3s were more hydrophobic than in CXCR3-negative naive cells.

5' RACE that incorporated UMI labels was used to prepare the TRB cDNA libraries. TCRdb re-analyzed the 5' RACE reads; it lists each CDR3 protein once, without DNA. The sample includes approximately 100,000 distinct CDR3 sequences. The sequenced material came from naive CXCR3+ CD8+ T cells from blood. Subset in this sample: CD45RO-CCR7+CD27+CD95- naive CD8+ T cells expressing CXCR3 (TNR3+). The receptor source for this set is a human donor in good health. Some clones in this sample may be carry-over from other donors' samples.

The chain combines TRBV5-5 with TRBJ2-5; TCRdb returns TRBD1, unconfirmable since there is no DNA. The CDR3 consists of 15 residues. Germline loops: CDR1 SGHKS, CDR2 YYEKEE (reference sequence). The CDR3: CASSVGTGGGETQYF.

V usage is TRBV9 and J usage is TRBJ2-1; TCRdb lists TRBD1, though no DNA is available to test this call. The CDR3 totals 15 residues. CDR1 SGDLS and CDR2 YYNGEE come from the germline V gene. CDR3 sequence reads: CASSVVDREGDEQFF.

The gene calls are TRBV2 and TRBJ2-3. Germline CDR1 reads SNHLY; CDR2 reads FYNNEI. This CDR3 is 14 amino acids long. Here the CDR3 reads CASSEGMGTDTQYF.

The chain links TRBV29-1 to TRBJ2-6; TCRdb calls TRBD1, which cannot be checked without DNA. The CDR3 sequence is 16 residues long. Germline assignment: CDR1 SQVTM and CDR2 ANQGSEA. The CDR3 here is CSAQGGTGTGANVLTF.

The V and J genes are TRBV7-9 and TRBJ1-6. The germline gives CDR1 SEHNR, CDR2 FQNEAQ (reference sequence). The CDR3 is made up of 18 amino acids. CDR3: CASSQLNWDLSDVSPLHF.

The rearrangement uses TRBV19 and TRBJ1-1. CDR1 LNHDA and CDR2 SQIVND come from the germline V gene (reference sequence). This CDR3 is built from 13 residues. CDR3 sequence reads: CASSMSGSTEAFF. Variable domain in full (rest from reference TRBV19 and TRBJ1-1): DGGITQSPKYLFRKEGQNVTLSCEQNLNHDAMYWYRQDPGQGLRLIYYSQIVNDFQKGDIAEGYSVSREKKESFPLTVTSAQKNPTAFYLCASSMSGSTEAFFGQGTRLTVV.

This chain links TRBV5-6 with TRBJ1-2. Germline V gene sequence: CDR1 SGHDT, CDR2 YYEEEE. The CDR3 loop spans 15 amino acids. The CDR3 here is CASSLGTAARYGYTF.

This rearrangement joins TRBV5-1 to TRBJ2-3. Germline CDR1 reads SGHRS; CDR2 reads YFSETQ. The CDR3 loop spans 15 amino acids. CDR3 sequence: CASSFETPSTDTQYF.

V and J are TRBV20-1 and TRBJ2-7; the D call of TRBD1 rests on TCRdb alone, since no DNA is present to check it. Germline loops: CDR1 DFQATT, CDR2 SNEGSKA (reference sequence). The length of the CDR3 is 12 residues. The CDR3 sequence is CSARQVYYEQYF.

The rearrangement uses TRBV7-9 and TRBJ2-7; TCRdb names TRBD2, which stays unverified in the absence of DNA. This CDR3 has 14 amino acids. The germline V gene has CDR1 SEHNR and CDR2 FQNEAQ (reference sequence). CDR3 protein: CASSLGVSGLEQYF.

V usage is TRBV10-3 and J usage is TRBJ1-5; TCRdb picks TRBD1, but there is no DNA to check that call. Germline loops: CDR1 ENHRY, CDR2 SYGVKD. CDR3 length: 14 residues. The CDR3 sequence: CAISEVGTVQPQHF.

This chain uses TRBV28 with TRBJ1-2; TCRdb reports TRBD1, a call that lacks DNA to check it against. Per the germline V gene, CDR1 is MDHEN and CDR2 is SYDVKM. The CDR3 contains 15 residues. The CDR3 spells CASSYNRDIVYGYTF.

This chain connects TRBV5-1 to TRBJ1-1; TCRdb reports TRBD1, a call that lacks DNA to check it against. Germline V lookup: CDR1 SGHRS, CDR2 YFSETQ. The CDR3 length is 15 residues. This chain's CDR3 is CASSSSTGMNTEAFF. The full variable domain, with the rest looked up from reference TRBV5-1 and TRBJ1-1, is KAGVTQTPRYLIKTRGQQVTLSCSPISGHRSVSWYQQTPGQGLQFLFEYFSETQRNKGNFPGRFSGRQFSNSRSEMNVSTLELGDSALYLCASSSSTGMNTEAFFGQGTRLTVV.

The gene calls are TRBV2 and TRBJ2-5; the D gene TCRdb calls, TRBD2, cannot be checked with no DNA. Per the germline V gene, CDR1 is SNHLY and CDR2 is FYNNEI. The CDR3 is made up of 15 amino acids. The CDR3 is CASSEMTSSWETQYF.

The chain links TRBV7-9 to TRBJ1-3. The germline gives CDR1 SEHNR, CDR2 FQNEAQ (reference sequence). This CDR3 has 16 residues. The CDR3 here is CASSLALQNSGNTIYF.